The clone carrying this TCR beta chain was seen at least ten times. Its antigen is not known. Semi-nested PCR with Nested Universal Primer A followed constant-region reverse priming of full-length variable regions. TCRdb called the 5' RACE reads again in MiXCR, with one record for every CDR3 protein. The sample has 55,000 to 70,000 distinct CDR3 sequences; 25% to 30% are singletons. The study's findings and limits: Whole repertoires were not studied in the larger cohort, only one V-J beta rearrangement. Greatest tumor Treg TCR overlap was with tumor naive CD4+ cells.

The CDR3 totals 14 residues. CDR1 is SGHTA, CDR2 FQGNSA, per germline. V lost 4 bases to trimming and J lost 0 bases, with 7 bases between them. This chain links TRBV7-2 with TRBJ1-5; D perhaps matches TRBD1 (5 bases). The source is a female donor with breast cancer. The material sequenced was tumor-infiltrating memory CD4+ T cells sorted from the breast tumor. Subset indicated: memory CD4+ T cells, CD4+CD45RO+CD25-. CDR3 sequence reads: CASSSGYSNQPQHF. In DNA form, the CDR3 reads TGTGCCAGCAGCTCAGGGTATAGCAATCAGCCCCAGCATTTT.